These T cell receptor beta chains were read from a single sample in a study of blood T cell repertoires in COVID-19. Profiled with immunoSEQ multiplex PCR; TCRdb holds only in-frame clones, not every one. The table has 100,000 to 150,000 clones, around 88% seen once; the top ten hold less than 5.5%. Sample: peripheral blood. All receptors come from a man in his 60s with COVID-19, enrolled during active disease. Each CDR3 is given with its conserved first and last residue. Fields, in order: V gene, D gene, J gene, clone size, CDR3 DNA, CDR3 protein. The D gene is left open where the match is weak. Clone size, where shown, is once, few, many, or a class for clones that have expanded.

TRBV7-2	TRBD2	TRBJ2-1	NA	TGTGCCAGCAGGTCGGGACTAAACGCGGAGGGGCAGTTCTTC	CASRSGLNAEGQFF
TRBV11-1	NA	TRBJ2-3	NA	TGTGCCAGCAGCTTTCCTCAGGAAGATACGCAGTATTTT	CASSFPQEDTQYF
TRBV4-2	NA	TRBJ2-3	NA	TGTGCCAGCAGCCTAGGAGGGTGGACATCAGATACGCAGTATTTT	CASSLGGWTSDTQYF
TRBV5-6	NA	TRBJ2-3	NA	TGTGCCAGCAGCTTGGGTGCAGGGATGACAGATACGCAGTATTTT	CASSLGAGMTDTQYF
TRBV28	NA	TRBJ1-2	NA	TGTGCCAGCAGATCACAGGGCCAAACTAACTATGGCTACACCTTC	CASRSQGQTNYGYTF
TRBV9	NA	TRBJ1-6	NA	TGTGCCAGCAGTGGGGGGGAAAATTCACCCCTCCACTTT	CASSGGENSPLHF
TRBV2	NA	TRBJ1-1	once	TGTGCCAGCAGAAAGACAGGAAACACTGAAGCTTTCTTT	CASRKTGNTEAFF
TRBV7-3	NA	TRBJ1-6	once	TGTGCCAGCAGCTTATACGGAGGCAGGGGTAATTCACCCCTCCACTTT	CASSLYGGRGNSPLHF
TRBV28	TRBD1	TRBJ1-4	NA	TGTGCCAGCAGTCCCGGACAGGGGGCAGGTGAAAAACTGTTTTTT	CASSPGQGAGEKLFF
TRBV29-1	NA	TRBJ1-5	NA	TGCAGCGTGAAAGGCCAGGGGAATCAGCCCCAGCATTTT	CSVKGQGNQPQHF
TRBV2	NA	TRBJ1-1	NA	TGTGCCAGCAGTGCAAGGACACGGAACACTGAAGCTTTCTTT	CASSARTRNTEAFF
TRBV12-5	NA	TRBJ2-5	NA	TGTGCTAGTGGCCCAGGGGAAGAGACCCAGTACTTC	CASGPGEETQYF
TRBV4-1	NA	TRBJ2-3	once	TGCGCCAGCAGCCAAGGCGGTGAGGAAACAGATACGCAGTATTTT	CASSQGGEETDTQYF
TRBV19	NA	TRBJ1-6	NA	TGTGCCAGTAGTATAGATGGAATCCAGGGCAATTCACCCCTCCACTTT	CASSIDGIQGNSPLHF
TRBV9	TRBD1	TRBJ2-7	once	TGTGCCAGCAGCCAAGAAGAGGACAGGACACGCTACGAGCAGTACTTC	CASSQEEDRTRYEQYF
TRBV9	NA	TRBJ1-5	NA	TGTGCCAGCAGCGTAGATCCCAGGGATAATCAGCCCCAGCATTTT	CASSVDPRDNQPQHF
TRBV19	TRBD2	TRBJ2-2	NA	TGTGCCAGTACCGCCACTAGCGGGGGAAACTTAGGCACCGGGGAGCTGTTTTTT	CASTATSGGNLGTGELFF
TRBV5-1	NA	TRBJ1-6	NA	TGCGCCAGCTGCAGGGAAAGAGATAATTCACCCCTCCACTTT	CASCRERDNSPLHF
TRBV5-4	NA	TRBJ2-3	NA	TGTGCCACGTTAGGGGGTGGGGAGAATACGCAGTATTTT	CATLGGGENTQYF
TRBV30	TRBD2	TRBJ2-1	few	TGTGCCTGGGCTAGCGGGGCCTACAATGAGCAGTTCTTC	CAWASGAYNEQFF
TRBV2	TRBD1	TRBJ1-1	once	TGTGCCAGCAGTACCTACAGGGGGCAAGAAGCTTTCTTT	CASSTYRGQEAFF
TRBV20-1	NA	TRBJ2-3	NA	TGCAGTGCTAGGCAGGGGGATACGCAGTATTTT	CSARQGDTQYF
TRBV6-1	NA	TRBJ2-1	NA	TGTGCCAGCAGTGAGGAGACAGGTGCCGCCTACAATGAGCAGTTCTTC	CASSEETGAAYNEQFF
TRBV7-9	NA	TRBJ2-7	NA	TGTGCCAGCAGCTTAGGTGTAACATCGCAGCAGTACTTC	CASSLGVTSQQYF
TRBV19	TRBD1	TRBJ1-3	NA	TGTGCCAGTAGTTCCAGGGGACAGTCCTCTGGAAACACCATATATTTT	CASSSRGQSSGNTIYF
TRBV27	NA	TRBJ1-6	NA	TGTGCCAGCAGCCCTCAACAGAGCTCCTATAATTCACCCCTCCACTTT	CASSPQQSSYNSPLHF
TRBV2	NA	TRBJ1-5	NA	TGTGCCAGCCGGGGGTGGTTATTACCCCAGCATTTT	CASRGWLLPQHF
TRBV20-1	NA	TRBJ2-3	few	TGCAGTGGACGGGACACAGATACGCAGTATTTT	CSGRDTDTQYF
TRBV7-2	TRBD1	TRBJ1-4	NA	TGTGCCAGCAGCTTAGCCCGGACAGGACCTAATGAAAAACTGTTTTTT	CASSLARTGPNEKLFF
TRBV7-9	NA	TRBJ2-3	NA	TGTGCCAGCATCCTTTCCACAGATACGCAGTATTTT	CASILSTDTQYF
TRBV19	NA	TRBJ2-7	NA	TGTGCCAGTAGTATCACCGTGTCGGACAACTACGAGCAGTACTTC	CASSITVSDNYEQYF
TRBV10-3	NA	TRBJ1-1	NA	TGTGCCATCACCCGGGACAACATGAACACTGAAGCTTTCTTT	CAITRDNMNTEAFF
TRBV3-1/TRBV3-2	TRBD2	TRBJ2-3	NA	TGTGCCAGCAGCCAAGGATCCCGACTAGCGGGGGGGAGGGATACGCAGTATTTT	CASSQGSRLAGGRDTQYF
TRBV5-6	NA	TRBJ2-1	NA	TGTGCCAGCAGCTTTTGGGGGGTGGATGAGCAGTTCTTC	CASSFWGVDEQFF
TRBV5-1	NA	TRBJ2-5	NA	TGCGCCAGCAGCACAACCTTGGGGGCCGGCGGGGAGACCCAGTACTTC	CASSTTLGAGGETQYF
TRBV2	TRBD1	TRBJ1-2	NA	TGTGCCAGCACGCAGGGGGAGAACTATGGCTACACCTTC	CASTQGENYGYTF
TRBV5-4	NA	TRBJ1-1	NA	TGTGCCAGCAGCTTGGGCGAGGGATTCGCTGAAGCTTTCTTT	CASSLGEGFAEAFF
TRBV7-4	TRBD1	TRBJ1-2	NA	TGTGCCAGCAGCTGCCGATACAGGGGAAATCTACCCTATGGCTACACCTTC	CASSCRYRGNLPYGYTF
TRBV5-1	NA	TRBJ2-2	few	TGCGCCAGCAGCTTGGTCGCAGGGGCGACCGGGGAGCTGTTTTTT	CASSLVAGATGELFF
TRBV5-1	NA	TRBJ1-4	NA	TGCGCCAGCAGCGGGGGACGGCGGGGGAATGAAAAACTGTTTTTT	CASSGGRRGNEKLFF
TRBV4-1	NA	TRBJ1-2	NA	TGCGCCAGCAGCCAAGCGCCGGCGGCAAACTATGGCTACACCTTC	CASSQAPAANYGYTF
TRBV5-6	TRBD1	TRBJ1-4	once	TGTGCCAGCAGCTTGGCCGACAGGGGGAATGAAAAACTGTTTTTT	CASSLADRGNEKLFF
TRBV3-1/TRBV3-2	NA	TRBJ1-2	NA	TGTGCCAGCAGCCAAGGAGGCGAGTTCACTAACTATGGCTACACCTTC	CASSQGGEFTNYGYTF
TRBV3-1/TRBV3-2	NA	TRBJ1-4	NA	TGTGCCAGCAGCATCCGGGGTTCAGACTTTAATGAAAAACTGTTTTTT	CASSIRGSDFNEKLFF
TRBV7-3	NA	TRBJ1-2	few	TGTGCCAGCAGCTTTGGAGGGAACTATGGCTACACCTTC	CASSFGGNYGYTF
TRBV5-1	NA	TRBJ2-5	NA	TGCGCCAGCAGCTTGGACGGAAAAAAGAGGGAGACCCAGTACTTC	CASSLDGKKRETQYF
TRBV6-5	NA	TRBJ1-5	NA	TGTGCCAGCAGGAGACAGAGCAATCAGCCCCAGCATTTT	CASRRQSNQPQHF
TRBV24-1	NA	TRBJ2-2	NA	TGTGCCACCAGTTTAGGCGGGGGCAACACCGGGGAGCTGTTTTTT	CATSLGGGNTGELFF
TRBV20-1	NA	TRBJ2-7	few	TGCAGTGCGAGAGACGGCGAGCAGTACTTC	CSARDGEQYF